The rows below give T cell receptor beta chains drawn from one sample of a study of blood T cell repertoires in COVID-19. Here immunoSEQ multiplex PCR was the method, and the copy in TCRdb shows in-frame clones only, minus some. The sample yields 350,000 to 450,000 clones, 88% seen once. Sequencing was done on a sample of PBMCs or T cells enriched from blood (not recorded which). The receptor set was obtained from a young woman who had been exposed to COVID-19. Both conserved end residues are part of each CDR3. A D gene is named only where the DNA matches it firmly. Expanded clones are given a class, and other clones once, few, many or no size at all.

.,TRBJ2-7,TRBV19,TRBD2,TGTGCCAGTAGGTCGGGACTAGCGGGAGACGGGGTTCCCTACGAGCAGTACTTC,CASRSGLAGDGVPYEQYF
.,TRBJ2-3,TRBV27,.,TGTGCCAGCAGTTTACGGTCAGGGCGTATATTCACAGATACGCAGTATTTT,CASSLRSGRIFTDTQYF
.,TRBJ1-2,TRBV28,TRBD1,TGTGCCAGCAGTTTATCCGGTGAGGCAGGGGGCAGGGGCTACACCTTC,CASSLSGEAGGRGYTF
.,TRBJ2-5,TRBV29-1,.,TGCAGCGTTGGCCAAGTGGAGGGTTTATACCAAGAGACCCAGTACTTC,CSVGQVEGLYQETQYF
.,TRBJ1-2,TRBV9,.,TGTGCCAGCAGCGTAGGCAGGGACTGGGATGGCTACACCTTC,CASSVGRDWDGYTF
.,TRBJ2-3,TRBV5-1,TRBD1,TGCGCCAGCAGCCTGGACAGGGCGAGCACAGATACGCAGTATTTT,CASSLDRASTDTQYF
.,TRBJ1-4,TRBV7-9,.,TGTGCCAGCAGCCCGGGACTCGGGGTGGAAAAACTGTTTTTT,CASSPGLGVEKLFF
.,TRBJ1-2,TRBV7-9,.,TGTGCCACCAGAAGCTCAGGGAACTATGGCTACACCTTC,CATRSSGNYGYTF
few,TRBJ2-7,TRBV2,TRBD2,TGTGCCACTCGACTAGCCGAGCCCTACGAGCAGTACTTC,CATRLAEPYEQYF
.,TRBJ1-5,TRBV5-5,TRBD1,TGTGCCAGCAGCTCACACCGGGACAGGGGCACTCAGCCCCAGCATTTT,CASSSHRDRGTQPQHF
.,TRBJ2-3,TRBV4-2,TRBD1,TGTGCCAGCAGCCAAGTCGGCCAGGGGGACACAGATACGCAGTATTTT,CASSQVGQGDTDTQYF
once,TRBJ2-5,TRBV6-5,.,TGTGCCAGCACGTTGCCGGGACTCAGTAAGACCCAGTACTTC,CASTLPGLSKTQYF
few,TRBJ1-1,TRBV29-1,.,TGCAGCGTTTCGGGGGGGACTGGCACTGAAGCTTTCTTT,CSVSGGTGTEAFF
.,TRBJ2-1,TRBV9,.,TGTGCCAGCAGCGCCTTGGACACTAGCATCTACAATGAGCAGTTCTTC,CASSALDTSIYNEQFF
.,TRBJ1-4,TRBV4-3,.,TGCGCCAGCAGCCAAGAGTCGACAGGCGCTAATGAAAAACTGTTTTTT,CASSQESTGANEKLFF
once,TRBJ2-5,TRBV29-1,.,TGCAGCGTTGATGGTCCGACAGGGACCCAGTACTTC,CSVDGPTGTQYF
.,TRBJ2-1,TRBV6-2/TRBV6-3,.,TGTGCCAGCAGTTGGGCAGGGAGGACGAATGAGCAGTTCTTC,CASSWAGRTNEQFF
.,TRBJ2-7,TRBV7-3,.,TGTGCCAGCAGCTTAATGGCGGGGACCTACGAGCAGTACTTC,CASSLMAGTYEQYF
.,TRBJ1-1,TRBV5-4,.,TGTGCCAGCAGCTCCCCACACAGGACTGAAGCTTTCTTT,CASSSPHRTEAFF
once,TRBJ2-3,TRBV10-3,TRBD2,TGTGCCATCAGTCCGGGACTAGCGGGAGGTTATGGTACGCAGTATTTT,CAISPGLAGGYGTQYF
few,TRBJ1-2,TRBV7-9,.,TGTGCCAATTCGGACGCGGGCTATGGCTACACCTTC,CANSDAGYGYTF
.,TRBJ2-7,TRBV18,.,TGTGCCAGCTCACCAGATAGGGGGAACTACGAGCAGTACTTC,CASSPDRGNYEQYF
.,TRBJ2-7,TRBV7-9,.,TGTGCCAGCAGCCGAGACAGGGACTCGGAGCAGTACTTC,CASSRDRDSEQYF
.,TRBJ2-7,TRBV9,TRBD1,TGTGCCAGCAGCGTAGTCCCTGGGGACAGCTACGAGCAGTACTTC,CASSVVPGDSYEQYF
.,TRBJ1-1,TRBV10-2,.,TGCGCCAGCAGTGCAGGGGACACTGAAGCTTTCTTT,CASSAGDTEAFF
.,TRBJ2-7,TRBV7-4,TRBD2,TGTGCCAGCAGAAAAGGCGGGGGACTAGCGGGATATGAGCAGTACTTC,CASRKGGGLAGYEQYF
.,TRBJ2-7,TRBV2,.,TGTGCCAGCAGTACAGGGGAGCAGTACTTC,CASSTGEQYF
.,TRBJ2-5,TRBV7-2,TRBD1,TGTGCCAGCAGCCGGGGACAGGGGTTGTCGGAGACCCAGTACTTC,CASSRGQGLSETQYF
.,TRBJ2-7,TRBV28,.,TGTGCCAGCAGTTTTCGGGAGTCAGAGCAGTACTTC,CASSFRESEQYF
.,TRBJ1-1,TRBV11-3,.,TGTGCCAGCAGCCCTGGGGGGATCACTGAAGCTTTCTTT,CASSPGGITEAFF
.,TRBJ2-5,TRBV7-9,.,TGTGCCAGCAGCTTACAGGGTAACCAAGAGACCCAGTACTTC,CASSLQGNQETQYF
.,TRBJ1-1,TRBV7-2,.,TGTGCCAGCAGCTTTTCGGGCTGGTTGGAGGGTATGAACACTGAAGCTTTCTTT,CASSFSGWLEGMNTEAFF
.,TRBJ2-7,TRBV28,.,TGTGCCAGCAGTACTGACAGCTCCTACGAGCAGTACTTC,CASSTDSSYEQYF
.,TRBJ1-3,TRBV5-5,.,TGTGCCAGCAGTATACCACTCGGAAACACCATATATTTT,CASSIPLGNTIYF
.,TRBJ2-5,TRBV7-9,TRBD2,TGTGCCAGCAGCTCGGAAGTAGCGGGGGAGACCCAGTACTTC,CASSSEVAGETQYF
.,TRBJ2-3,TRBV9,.,TGTGCCAGCAGCGTAACACCAGGAAGCACAGATACGCAGTATTTT,CASSVTPGSTDTQYF
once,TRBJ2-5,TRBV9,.,TGTGCCAGCAGCGTAGTGTCGGGAGAGACCCAGTACTTC,CASSVVSGETQYF
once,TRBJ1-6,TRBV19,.,TGTGCCAGTAGTATTATATCGACAGGCCCAGATTCACCCCTCCACTTT,CASSIISTGPDSPLHF
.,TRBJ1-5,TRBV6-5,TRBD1,TGTGCCAGCAGTTACTCAATGACAGGGCAGCCCCAGCATTTT,CASSYSMTGQPQHF
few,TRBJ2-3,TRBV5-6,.,TGTGCCAGCAGCACCGCTATCACAGATACGCAGTATTTT,CASSTAITDTQYF
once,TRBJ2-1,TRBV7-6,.,TGTGCCAGCAGCATGACTACTGCCAATGAGCAGTTCTTC,CASSMTTANEQFF
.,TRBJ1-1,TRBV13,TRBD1,TGTGCCAGCAGCCAGGGGACAGGCCCCTCCAACACTGAAGCTTTCTTT,CASSQGTGPSNTEAFF
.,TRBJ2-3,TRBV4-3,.,TGCGCCAGCAGCCAAGATATGAGGGAGGCAGATACGCAGTATTTT,CASSQDMREADTQYF
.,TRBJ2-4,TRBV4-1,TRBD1,TGCGCCAGCAGCCAAGGGGACAGGCTAGCCAAAAACATTCAGTACTTC,CASSQGDRLAKNIQYF
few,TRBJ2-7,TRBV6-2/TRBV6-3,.,TGTGCCAGCAGCGCTATCTACGAGCAGTACTTC,CASSAIYEQYF
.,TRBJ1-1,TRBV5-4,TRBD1,TGTGCCAGCAGCCCAGACAGGGGACCCCTTCCTATGAACACTGAAGCTTTCTTT,CASSPDRGPLPMNTEAFF
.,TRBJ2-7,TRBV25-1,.,TGTGCCACCGCACCGACAGGCTCCTACGAGCAGTACTTC,CATAPTGSYEQYF
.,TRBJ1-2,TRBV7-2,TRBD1,TGTGCCAGCAGCCCGCCAGGACAGGGGGCAAGGGGTGGCTACACCTTC,CASSPPGQGARGGYTF
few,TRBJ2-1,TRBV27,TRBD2,TGTGCCAGCAGCTCCCTTACTAGCGCGAGCTCCTACAATGAGCAGTTCTTC,CASSSLTSASSYNEQFF
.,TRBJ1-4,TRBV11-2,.,TGTGCCAGCAGCCCACAGGGCGACAAACTGTTTTTT,CASSPQGDKLFF
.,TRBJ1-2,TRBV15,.,TGTGCCACCAGCCCCGGGGGCTATGGCTACACCTTC,CATSPGGYGYTF
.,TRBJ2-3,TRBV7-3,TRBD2,TGTGCCAGCAGCCAACTAGCGGGGGGCGCGGATACGCAGTATTTT,CASSQLAGGADTQYF
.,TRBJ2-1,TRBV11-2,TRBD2,TGTGCCAGCAGCTTCGGACTAGCGGGAGGTAATGAGCAGTTCTTC,CASSFGLAGGNEQFF
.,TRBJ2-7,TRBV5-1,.,TGCGCCAGCAGCACAAGGACAGTCTCCTACGAGCAGTACTTC,CASSTRTVSYEQYF
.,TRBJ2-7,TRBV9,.,TGTGCCAGCAGCCCTAACAGGGAGTACGAGCAGTACTTC,CASSPNREYEQYF
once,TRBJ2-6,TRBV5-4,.,TGTGCCAGCAGCCAAACCCAGGGGAGGGCCAACGTCCTGACTTTC,CASSQTQGRANVLTF
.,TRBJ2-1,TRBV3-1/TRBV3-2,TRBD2,TGTGCCAGCAGCCAAGTTTCGGGGGGGCCTCAAGGGAGAGAGCAGTTCTTC,CASSQVSGGPQGREQFF
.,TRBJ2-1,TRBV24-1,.,TGTGCCACCAAGCAACGTGGGCAAACGGTTCTATCCTACAATGAGCAGTTCTTC,CATKQRGQTVLSYNEQFF
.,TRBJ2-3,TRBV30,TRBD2,TGTGCCTGGAGTTCCGGGACTAGCGGCACAGATACGCAGTATTTT,CAWSSGTSGTDTQYF